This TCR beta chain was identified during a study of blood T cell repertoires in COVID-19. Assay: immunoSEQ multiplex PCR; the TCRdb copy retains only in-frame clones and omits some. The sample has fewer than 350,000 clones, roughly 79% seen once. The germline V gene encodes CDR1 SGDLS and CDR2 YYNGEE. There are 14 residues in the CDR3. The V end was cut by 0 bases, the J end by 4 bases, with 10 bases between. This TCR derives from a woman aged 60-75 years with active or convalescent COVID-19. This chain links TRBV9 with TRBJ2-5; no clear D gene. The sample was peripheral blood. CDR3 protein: CASSVDPLRETQYF. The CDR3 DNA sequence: TGTGCCAGCAGCGTAGATCCCCTCCGAGAGACCCAGTACTTC.